The source of this T cell receptor beta chain is a study of T cell responses to AZD1222 COVID-19 vaccine. TCRdb's copy holds only in-frame clones and misses some; the assay was immunoSEQ multiplex PCR. The table includes under 150,000 clones, roughly 92% detected once. Whole-study findings and limits: Spike-specific TCR breadth and depth went up after people got two AZD1222 doses. Seropositive AZD1222 recipients at baseline numbered only 5 or 6. Repertoire sampling occurred only after the peak T cell response.

Notes on this clone: Its antigen is unknown.

CDR3 length equals 14 residues. V was cut by 4 bases and J by 6 bases, with 17 bases left in between. The germline CDR1 and CDR2 sequences are SGHDT and YYEEEE. The V call is TRBV5-6, the J call TRBJ2-7, with a tentative D call TRBD1 (5 bases). This clonotype originated in an adult in good health. The starting material was peripheral blood, obtained on day 0 of AZD1222 vaccination. The CDR3 bases are TGTGCCAGCAGCCACATGCAGGGTTTGTCCGAGCAGTACTTC. It is translated as CASSHMQGLSEQYF.